What follows describes a single T cell receptor (beta chain). The target antigen is unknown. These data come from a study of cytomegalovirus exposure and HLA in healthy donors. Germline CDR1 SEHNR, CDR2 FQNEAQ (reference sequence). CDR3 size: 17 residues. The junction had 14 bases not matched to a gene; V was cut back by 5 bases and J by 3 bases. Findings and caveats of the study: The analysis excluded some indistinguishable V segments, including TRBV6-2 and TRBV6-3. Upon later analysis, HLA-associated TCR beta chains proved more clonally expanded than other, equally common chains. The Asian-associated ancestry cluster reportedly had fewer N-insertions than the approximately 650-donor mean in a later analysis. For presence/absence analyses, sequencing depth was assumed to be roughly uniform across donors.

The PCR ran on 60 Vbeta and 13 Jbeta primers. Only in-frame clones appear in the TCRdb table, and some are missing; sequencing was by immunoSEQ multiplex PCR. The data show around 99,000 clones, with 73% seen just once and around 7.7% held by the top ten. This TCR derives from a man aged 40-50 years in good health and CMV-seronegative. The material sequenced was PBMCs. The chain employs TRBV7-9 and TRBJ2-7, with 9 bases aligning to TRBD2. The DNA for the CDR3 is TGTGCCAGCAGCCCCTCAACGGCGGGGGGGGTCCTCTACGAGCAGTACTTC. Translation: CASSPSTAGGVLYEQYF.